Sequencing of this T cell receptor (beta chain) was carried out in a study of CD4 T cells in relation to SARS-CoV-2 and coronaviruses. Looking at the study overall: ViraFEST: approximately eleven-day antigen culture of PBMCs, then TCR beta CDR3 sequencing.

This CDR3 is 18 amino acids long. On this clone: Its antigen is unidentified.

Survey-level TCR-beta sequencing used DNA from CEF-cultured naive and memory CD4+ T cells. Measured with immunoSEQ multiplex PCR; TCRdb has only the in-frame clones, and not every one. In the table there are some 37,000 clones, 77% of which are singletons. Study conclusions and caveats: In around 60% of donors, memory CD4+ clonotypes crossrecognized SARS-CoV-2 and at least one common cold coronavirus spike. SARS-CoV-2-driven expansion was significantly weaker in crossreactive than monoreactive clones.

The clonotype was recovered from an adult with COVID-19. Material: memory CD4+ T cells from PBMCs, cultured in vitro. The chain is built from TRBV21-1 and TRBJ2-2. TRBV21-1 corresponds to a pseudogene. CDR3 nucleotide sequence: TGTGCCAGCAGCAAAGGTGTGGATCTCTTCTATGTTTTTGGGGAGCTGTTTTTT. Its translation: CASSKGVDLFYVFGELFF.